The 24 T cell receptor beta chains presented below share a single source sample, sequenced in a study of blood T cell repertoires in COVID-19. TCRdb keeps only in-frame clones here, not all; method: immunoSEQ multiplex PCR. The sample lists about 180,000 clones, about 89% seen once, with approximately 2% in the top ten. The sequencing input was peripheral blood. All receptors derive from a man between 18 and 35 years old who had recovered from COVID-19.

The chain recombines TRBV5-1 with TRBJ1-5; D might be TRBD1 (6 bases). Germline CDR1 and CDR2: SGHRS and YFSETQ. Trimming removed 4 bases at V and 3 bases at J, with 11 bases between. CDR3 length: 14 residues. CDR3 residues: CASSVGTHNQPQHF. In nucleotides, the CDR3 is TGCGCCAGCAGCGTCGGGACACACAATCAGCCCCAGCATTTT.

This chain joins TRBV7-3 and TRBJ1-1; TRBD1 might be the D (5 bases). This CDR3 has 13 amino acids. Looked up from germline, CDR1 is SGHTA and CDR2 is FQGTGA. V lost 0 bases, J lost 4 bases, and 6 bases lay in between. CDR3 bases: TGTGCCAGCAGCTTAACGGGGGGCACTGAAGCTTTCTTT. Protein: CASSLTGGTEAFF.

This chain connects TRBV4-3 to TRBJ1-2; D may be TRBD1 (5 bases). The CDR3 has 14 residues. The germline V and J ends were trimmed by 0 bases and 7 bases, with 12 bases remaining between them. Germline CDR1 reads LGHNA; CDR2 reads YSLEER. The CDR3 coding sequence is TGCGCCAGCAGCCAAGACAGGGTCGTCCGTGGCTACACCTTC. It codes for CASSQDRVVRGYTF.

The J gene is TRBJ1-2, the V gene TRBV6-5; D is unresolved. The CDR3 covers 14 residues. V dropped 10 bases and J dropped 6 bases, with 21 bases sitting between them. Germline V lookup: CDR1 MNHEY, CDR2 SVGAGI. The chain's CDR3 is CATIPGTYSDGYTF. The CDR3 DNA reads as TGTGCCACCATCCCGGGAACCTACTCCGATGGCTACACCTTC.

The rearrangement joins TRBV6-5 to TRBJ2-3, with 11 nucleotides matching TRBD2. The J segment lost 2 bases and the V segment lost 6 bases, leaving 4 bases of the junction unmatched. This CDR3 has 15 residues. Looked up from germline, CDR1 is MNHEY and CDR2 is SVGAGI. CDR3 bases: TGTGCCAGCAGACGACTAGCGGGGCCCACAGATACGCAGTATTTT. Its translation: CASRRLAGPTDTQYF.

The table lists this clone with a count of one. The chain carries TRBV14 and TRBJ1-1, with 10 bases that match TRBD1. This CDR3 has 13 amino acids. Per germline, CDR1 SGHDN and CDR2 FVKESK. J lost 11 bases, V lost 4 bases, and 7 bases had no gene match. CDR3 in amino acids: CASSLRTGGEAFF. CDR3 in DNA: TGTGCCAGCAGCCTACGGACAGGGGGGGAGGCTTTCTTT.

The chain uses TRBV14 and TRBJ2-3; no firm D call. CDR1 SGHDN and CDR2 FVKESK come from the germline V gene. V lost 4 bases and J lost 2, with 13 bases in between. The CDR3 sequence is 15 residues long. CDR3: CASSLRLGSTDTQYF. As DNA, the CDR3 is TGTGCCAGCAGCCTCCGGCTGGGCTCCACAGATACGCAGTATTTT.

This clone was recorded only once. The chain employs TRBV19 and TRBJ1-6; D remains ambiguous. Germline CDR1 is LNHDA and CDR2 is SQIVND (reference sequence). The V end lost 10 bases, the J end lost 6 bases, and 13 bases lay between the germline ends. CDR3 size: 13 residues. The CDR3 loop is CATGKNTNSPLHF. CDR3 bases: TGTGCCACCGGGAAGAACACTAATTCACCCCTCCACTTT.

V is TRBV4-3 and J is TRBJ1-5; 9 nucleotides match TRBD1. Germline V gene sequence: CDR1 LGHNA, CDR2 YSLEER. This CDR3 has 13 amino acids. Trimming took 3 bases from V and 7 from J; bases not matched to a gene: 1. The CDR3 sequence: CASSQTGGQPQHF. The CDR3 nucleotides read TGCGCCAGCAGCCAGACAGGGGGGCAGCCCCAGCATTTT.

This rearrangement joins TRBV27 to TRBJ2-7; 8 bases match TRBD1. Germline CDR1 is MNHEY and CDR2 is SMNVEV (reference sequence). The J segment lost 4 bases and the V segment lost 3 bases, leaving 2 bases of the junction unmatched. There are 13 residues in the CDR3. CDR3: CASSFQGAYEQYF. The CDR3 nucleotides are TGTGCCAGCAGTTTTCAGGGGGCGTACGAGCAGTACTTC.

The chain links TRBV7-2 to TRBJ2-1; D might be TRBD2 (6 bases). Germline values: CDR1 SGHTA, CDR2 FQGNSA. Trimming left V 5 bases short and J 2 bases short, with 13 bases between. This CDR3 comprises 15 residues. This chain's CDR3 is CASSPGSTTYNEQFF. Here the CDR3 DNA reads TGTGCCAGCAGCCCCGGGAGCACAACCTACAATGAGCAGTTCTTC.

This clone came up a few times. V is TRBV18 and J is TRBJ1-5, with 7 bases fitting TRBD1. With 4 bases clipped from V and 2 bases from J, the junction kept 8 bases outside the gene matches. The germline V gene encodes CDR1 KGHSH and CDR2 LQKENI. The CDR3 consists of 16 residues. CDR3 nucleotides: TGTGCCAGCTCACAGGCACAGGGGACGGGCAATCAGCCCCAGCATTTT. It is translated as CASSQAQGTGNQPQHF.

The chain links TRBV19 to TRBJ1-2; D not certain. This CDR3 comprises 14 residues. Germline V gene data show CDR1 as LNHDA and CDR2 as SQIVND (reference sequence). V lost 6 bases to trimming and J lost 8 bases, with 19 bases between them. This CDR3 reads CASRTPGQVLGYTF. The DNA for the CDR3 is TGTGCCAGTAGGACCCCCGGCCAGGTCTTGGGCTACACCTTC.

The rearrangement joins TRBV10-3 to TRBJ2-1; 7 bases fit TRBD2. The CDR3 extends over 16 amino acids. Trimming at V came to 3 bases and at J to 7 bases, leaving 12 bases not matched to a gene. Germline V gene sequence: CDR1 ENHRY, CDR2 SYGVKD. CDR3 sequence: CAISDRAGVRGNEQFF. In DNA, the CDR3 is TGTGCCATCAGTGATAGGGCGGGAGTGAGGGGTAATGAGCAGTTCTTC.

This chain links TRBV9 with TRBJ2-7, with a weak D call TRBD1 (5 bases). Trimming removed 4 bases from V and 3 bases from J, with 14 bases in between. The germline gives CDR1 SGDLS, CDR2 YYNGEE. CDR3 size: 14 residues. The CDR3 DNA reads TGTGCCAGCAGCCTCTCGACAGCTTTCTACGAGCAGTACTTC. This encodes CASSLSTAFYEQYF.

The gene calls are TRBV28 and TRBJ2-1; a possible D gene is TRBD2 (6 bases). The V gene lost 2 bases and the J gene lost 6 bases, with 14 bases spanning the gap. This CDR3 has 15 residues. CDR1 and CDR2 (germline): MDHEN, SYDVKM. The CDR3 region has the DNA TGTGCCAGCAGTTTAGCGGGATTAGACTCCAATGAGCAGTTCTTC. Protein sequence: CASSLAGLDSNEQFF.

The J gene is TRBJ2-7, the V gene TRBV6-5; D is undetermined. V dropped 6 bases and J dropped 0 bases, with 12 bases sitting between them. The germline V gene has CDR1 MNHEY and CDR2 SVGAGI. The CDR3 consists of 14 residues. CDR3 region: CASRFDTISYEQYF. CDR3 bases: TGTGCCAGCAGGTTTGACACAATCTCCTACGAGCAGTACTTC.

The V call is TRBV4-1, the J call TRBJ2-1; 12 bases map to TRBD1. The V segment lost 4 bases and the J segment 7 bases; nucleotides outside the gene matches: 5. Germline V lookup: CDR1 MGHRA, CDR2 YSYEKL. This CDR3 is 15 amino acids long. Here the CDR3 DNA reads TGCGCCAGCAGCCCCGGGACAGGGGGCTGGAATGAGCAGTTCTTC. Translating gives CASSPGTGGWNEQFF.

CDR3 protein: CASSRGASSYNEQFF. For the CDR3, the DNA is TGTGCCAGCAGCAGGGGCGCTAGCTCCTACAATGAGCAGTTCTTC. The chain recombines TRBV2 with TRBJ2-1; a possible D gene is TRBD1 (6 bases). The V end lost 6 bases, the J end lost 0 bases, and 12 bases lay between the germline ends. CDR3 length: 15 residues. CDR1 is SNHLY and CDR2 is FYNNEI in the germline V gene.

A note on this clone: At one end the junction does not follow the germline gene, possibly because of a read error. The chain uses TRBV12-3 or TRBV12-4 and TRBJ2-7; maybe TRBD2 (6 bases). The CDR3 sequence is 13 residues long. The CDR3 region has the DNA TGTGCCAGCAGTTTATTCCTAGCGTACGGGCAGTACTTC. It specifies CASSLFLAYGQYF.

This clone has a handful of counts. The chain links TRBV29-1 to TRBJ1-2; 7 nucleotides match TRBD1. There are 12 residues in the CDR3. Germline assignment: CDR1 SQVTM and CDR2 ANQGSEA. The J segment lost 3 bases and the V segment lost 7 bases, leaving 5 bases of the junction unmatched. CDR3: CSAGQTYYGYTF. The CDR3 nucleotides read TGCAGCGCGGGACAGACCTACTATGGCTACACCTTC. Together with reference TRBV29-1 and TRBJ1-2, the CDR3 gives the full variable domain: SAVISQKPSRDICQRGTSLTIQCQVDSQVTMMFWYRQQPGQSLTLIATANQGSEATYESGFVIDKFPISRPNLTFSTLTVSNMSPEDSSIYLCSAGQTYYGYTFGSGTRLTVV.

This chain uses TRBV19 with TRBJ2-7, with D perhaps matching TRBD2 (5 bases). This CDR3 has 15 amino acids. V was shortened by 3 bases and J by 2 bases, with 14 bases between the two germline ends. Germline V CDR1 and CDR2: LNHDA, SQIVND (reference sequence). The CDR3 nucleotides read TGTGCCAGTAGTATCTCCACCGGGATTACCTACGAGCAGTACTTC. It is translated as CASSISTGITYEQYF.

This clone was found a few times. The chain is built from TRBV7-2 and TRBJ2-1; a weak D match, TRBD2 (7 bases). Germline-derived CDR1 and CDR2 are SGHTA and FQGNSA. CDR3 length: 15 residues. Trimming removed 2 bases from V and 8 bases from J, with 16 bases in between. CDR3 in amino acids: CASSLRPGGRDEQFF. The CDR3 bases are TGTGCCAGCAGCTTACGCCCGGGGGGCAGGGATGAGCAGTTCTTC.

The chain employs TRBV4-1 and TRBJ2-1, with D perhaps TRBD2 (5 bases). Trimming cost V 0 bases and J 0 bases, with 6 bases left between them. The CDR3 consists of 15 residues. The V gene's germline CDR1 is MGHRA and CDR2 YSYEKL. The CDR3 DNA is TGCGCCAGCAGCCAAGAGGGGAGCTCCTACAATGAGCAGTTCTTC. It translates to CASSQEGSSYNEQFF.